The entry below describes one T cell receptor beta chain. Its specificity is not known. Unmatched junction bases numbered 10, after V lost 3 bases and J lost 6 bases. Germline V gene data show CDR1 as SGHRS and CDR2 as YFSETQ. The CDR3 is made up of 15 amino acids. The data stem from a study of cytomegalovirus exposure and HLA in healthy donors. Points from the study as a whole: Accounts indicate the classifier identified cytomegalovirus status with strong specificity and sensitivity. It is likely that the observed cluster of highly shared sequence variants was a sequencing artifact. In an earlier analysis, productive rearrangement rates for most beta V segments clustered near 87% or 30%. A missense DCLRE1C variant was associated with V- and J-gene trimming of TCR beta chains in a later analysis, and an independent cohort replicated the association.

PCR amplification relied on 60 Vbeta primers (plus 13 Jbeta primers). TCRdb's copy holds only in-frame clones and misses some; the assay was immunoSEQ multiplex PCR. The repertoire holds 90,000 to 150,000 clones, with 76% as singletons. The rearrangement links TRBV5-1 to TRBJ1-2, with TRBD1 matching 8 bases. The receptor was derived from a man aged 45-60 years in good health and CMV-seropositive. Sequences were obtained from PBMCs. For the CDR3, the DNA is TGCGCCAGCAGCTCCCTGGCAGGGGGCTTAGATGGCTACACCTTC. Its protein is CASSSLAGGLDGYTF.